This T cell receptor beta chain was sequenced in a study of T cells after yellow fever vaccination. In the study overall: Preparation of fractions with low cell numbers was performed using SMART-Seq v4 Ultra Low Input. Whole-study results and caveats: Overlap between CD4 and CD8 compartments was detected for a small share of clonotypes.

This clonotype was seen more than once but under ten times. The antigen is not known. The V gene's germline CDR1 is MNHEY and CDR2 SVGAGI. The V segment lost 7 bases and the J segment 4 bases; nucleotides outside the gene matches: 3. This CDR3 has 12 residues. A 5'RACE template-switching step, the method used to make TCR cDNA, added a universal primer site and UMIs. TCRdb called the 5' RACE reads again in MiXCR, with one record for every CDR3 protein. This sample has 620,000 or so distinct CDR3 sequences, with around 16% found just once. The TCR was taken from a man aged 18 to 35 who received the YFV17D yellow fever vaccine. Sequenced here: PBMCs, sampled 5 to 6 days after the first yellow fever vaccination. The chain employs TRBV6-5 and TRBJ1-1, with TRBD1 matching 7 bases. CDR3 sequence: CASNQGGTEAFF. The CDR3 nucleotides are TGTGCCAGCAATCAGGGGGGCACTGAAGCTTTCTTT.